Sequencing of this T cell receptor (beta chain) was carried out in a study of blood T cell repertoires in COVID-19. For the study at large: Researchers got acute and convalescent COVID-19 samples from the United States, Italy and Spain. The cDNA or gDNA used as material had been derived from T cells, B-cell-depleted T cells, or PBMCs.

This clone was seen at least ten times. V lost 3 bases, J lost 10 bases, and 22 bases lay in between. CDR1 SEHNR and CDR2 FQNEAQ come from the germline V gene (reference sequence). There are 17 residues in the CDR3. In the original processing: Reference gene primer amplification gave nucleated cell count estimates. Profiled with immunoSEQ multiplex PCR; TCRdb holds only in-frame clones, not every one. V and J calls and clone size follow that table, whereas D and trimming were derived from the DNA. This table has roughly 200,000 clones, around 80% appearing once. Sequencing used peripheral blood. The TCR originated in a woman older than 75 with active or convalescent COVID-19. The chain is built from TRBV7-9 and TRBJ1-6; D may be TRBD1 (5 bases). In nucleotides, the CDR3 is TGTGCCAGCAGCTTCTGGACGGGACTCTGGTCTGGGTCACCCCTCCACTTT. Its protein product is CASSFWTGLWSGSPLHF.